This TCR beta chain is drawn from a study of shared clonotypes between healthy human individuals. Study-level points and caveats: As a rule, naive subsets had a larger estimated richness than memory subsets.

The trim removed 2 bases at V and 11 bases at J, leaving 12 bases unmatched. This CDR3 has 15 residues. From germline, CDR1 is GTSNPN and CDR2 SVGIG (reference sequence). Nashville, Tennessee was home to all donors, each a Caucasian adult. Assay: immunoSEQ multiplex PCR; the TCRdb copy retains only in-frame clones and omits some. The table records over a million clones, 70% to 80% of them present only once. In regard to this clone: No antigen is known for it.

Sequencing was performed on memory CD4+ T cells sorted from blood. Subset defined: CD45RA-negative fraction. The chain couples TRBV30 to TRBJ1-6, with TRBD1 identical over 7 bases. The sequence derives from a man aged 18 to 29 in good health. The CDR3 sequence: CAWSSGQARGPPLHF. CDR3 DNA sequence: TGTGCCTGGAGTTCAGGACAGGCTAGAGGGCCACCCCTCCACTTT.